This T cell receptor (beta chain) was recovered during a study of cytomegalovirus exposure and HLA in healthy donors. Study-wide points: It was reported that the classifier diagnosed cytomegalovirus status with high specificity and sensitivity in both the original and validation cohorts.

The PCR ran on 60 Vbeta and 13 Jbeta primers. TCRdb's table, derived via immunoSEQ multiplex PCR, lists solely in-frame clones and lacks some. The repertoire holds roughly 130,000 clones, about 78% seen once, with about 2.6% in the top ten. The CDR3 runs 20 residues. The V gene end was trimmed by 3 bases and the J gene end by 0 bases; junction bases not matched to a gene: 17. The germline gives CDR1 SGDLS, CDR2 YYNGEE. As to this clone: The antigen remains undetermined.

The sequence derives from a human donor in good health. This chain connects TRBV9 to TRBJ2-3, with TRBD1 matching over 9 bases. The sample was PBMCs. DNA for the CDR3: TGTGCCAGCAGCGCACGGACAGGGGCGAATCGGTTCTCAAGCACAGATACGCAGTATTTT. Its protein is CASSARTGANRFSSTDTQYF.